These 8 T cell receptor beta chains share one sample of origin, sequenced in a study of PD-1 blockade in classical Hodgkin lymphoma. Clones were read by immunoSEQ multiplex PCR, and TCRdb kept only the in-frame ones, dropping some. The data show about 18,000 clones, roughly 83% seen once. The time point: cycle 4 day 1 (C4D1), after less than 7 weeks of nivolumab. After autologous stem cell transplantation all patients relapsed, and prior brentuximab vedotin exposure differed between cohorts. Isolation of CD4+ T cells from thawed PBMCs was performed by magnetic negative selection. Sequenced here: CD4+ T cells from blood, sampled before the fourth cycle of nivolumab. The receptors were gathered from a human donor with classical Hodgkin lymphoma.

The rearrangement joins TRBV28 to TRBJ2-3, with TRBD2 identical over 8 bases. Germline V lookup: CDR1 MDHEN, CDR2 SYDVKM. Unmatched junction bases numbered 4, after V lost 3 bases and J lost 2 bases. This CDR3 is 15 amino acids long. CDR3 in amino acids: CASSLETSATDTQYF. The CDR3 coding sequence is TGTGCCAGCAGTTTGGAGACTAGCGCCACAGATACGCAGTATTTT.

In its sample, this clone was seen a few times. The J gene is TRBJ1-1, the V gene TRBV10-3; D is ambiguous. The germline V and J ends were trimmed by 6 bases and 6 bases, with 8 bases remaining between them. Germline CDR1 ENHRY, CDR2 SYGVKD. This CDR3 has 11 residues. CDR3 region: CAIRGGAEAFF. The CDR3, as DNA: TGTGCCATCAGGGGCGGGGCTGAAGCTTTCTTT.

The CDR3, as DNA: TGTGCCATCATGAAGGGGACCGGCAATGAGCAGTTCTTC. Amino acids: CAIMKGTGNEQFF. The genes are TRBV10-3 and TRBJ2-1; D is perhaps TRBD1 or TRBD2 (5 bases each). V lost 7 bases and J lost 6, with 13 bases in between. This CDR3 region has 13 residues. CDR1 is ENHRY and CDR2 is SYGVKD in the germline V gene.

The chain links TRBV19 to TRBJ2-4, with TRBD2 matching over 11 bases. V gave up 6 bases and J gave up 3 bases; unmatched junction bases: 13. This CDR3 has 18 residues. Germline V gives CDR1 LNHDA, CDR2 SQIVND (reference sequence). The CDR3 here is CASRVTSGSRGIKNIQYF. The CDR3 nucleotides read TGTGCCAGTAGAGTTACTAGCGGGAGCCGGGGAATCAAAAACATTCAGTACTTC.

V usage is TRBV14 and J usage is TRBJ2-7; weak D call: TRBD1 (6 bases). This CDR3 is built from 13 residues. Trimming took 3 bases from V and 3 from J, leaving 9 bases between them. Germline lookup yields CDR1 SGHDN and CDR2 FVKESK. CDR3 bases: TGTGCCAGCAGCCATCAGGGGATCTACGAGCAGTACTTC. The encoded protein is CASSHQGIYEQYF.

The CDR3 coding sequence is TGTGCCAAGAGACTACGGGAAAAACTGTTTTTT. Its translation: CAKRLREKLFF. This rearrangement joins TRBV2 to TRBJ1-4, with unresolved D. Germline CDR1 reads SNHLY; CDR2 reads FYNNEI. The CDR3 spans 11 residues. The ends were cut back, 10 bases at V and 8 bases at J, with 11 bases in the middle.

This sequence joins TRBV10-3 and TRBJ2-3; perhaps TRBD2 as D (5 bases). CDR1 is ENHRY, CDR2 SYGVKD, per germline. With 10 bases removed from V and 2 bases from J, the gap between germline ends came to 19 bases. This CDR3 has 15 amino acids. CDR3 loop: CATVSESPNTDTQYF. Here the CDR3 DNA reads TGTGCCACCGTTAGCGAGTCGCCCAACACAGATACGCAGTATTTT.

V gene TRBV5-1 combines with J gene TRBJ1-1, with a possible D match to TRBD1 (5 bases). This CDR3 has 15 residues. V was pared by 4 bases and J by 3 bases, with 16 bases between. Germline V lookup: CDR1 SGHRS, CDR2 YFSETQ. The CDR3 nucleotides are TGCGCCAGCAGCCGGGTCGGGAGGGGTCACACTGAAGCTTTCTTT. Protein: CASSRVGRGHTEAFF.